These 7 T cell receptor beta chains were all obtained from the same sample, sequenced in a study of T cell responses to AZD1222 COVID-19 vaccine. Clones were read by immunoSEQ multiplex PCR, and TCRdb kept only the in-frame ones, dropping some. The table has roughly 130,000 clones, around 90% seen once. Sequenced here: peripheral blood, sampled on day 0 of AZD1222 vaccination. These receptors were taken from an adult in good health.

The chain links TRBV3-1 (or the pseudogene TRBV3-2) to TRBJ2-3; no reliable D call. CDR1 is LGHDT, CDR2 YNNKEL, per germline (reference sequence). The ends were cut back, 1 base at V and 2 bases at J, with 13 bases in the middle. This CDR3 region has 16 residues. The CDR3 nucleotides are TGTGCCAGCAGCCAAGGTCCCCAAATCCCCACAGATACGCAGTATTTT. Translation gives CASSQGPQIPTDTQYF.

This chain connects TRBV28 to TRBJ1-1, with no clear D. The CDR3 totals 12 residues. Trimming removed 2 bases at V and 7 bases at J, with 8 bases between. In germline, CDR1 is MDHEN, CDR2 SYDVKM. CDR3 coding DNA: TGTGCCAGCAGTTTAAGTGGATTTGAAGCTTTCTTT. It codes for CASSLSGFEAFF. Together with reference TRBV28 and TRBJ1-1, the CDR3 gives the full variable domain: DVKVTQSSRYLVKRTGEKVFLECVQDMDHENMFWYRQDPGLGLRLIYFSYDVKMKEKGDIPEGYSVSREKKERFSLILESASTNQTSMYLCASSLSGFEAFFGQGTRLTVV.

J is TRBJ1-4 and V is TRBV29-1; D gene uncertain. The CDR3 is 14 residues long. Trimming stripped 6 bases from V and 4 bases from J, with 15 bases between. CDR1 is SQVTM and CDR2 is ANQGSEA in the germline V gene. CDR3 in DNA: TGCAGCGTATCTTTAGACCCTTTTAATGAAAAACTGTTTTTT. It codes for CSVSLDPFNEKLFF.

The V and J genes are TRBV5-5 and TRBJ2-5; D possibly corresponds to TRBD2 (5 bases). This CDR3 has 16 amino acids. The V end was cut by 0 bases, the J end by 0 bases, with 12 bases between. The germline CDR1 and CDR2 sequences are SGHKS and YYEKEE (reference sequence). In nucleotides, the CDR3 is TGTGCCAGCAGCTTGGGGGCAAGCGGATACCAAGAGACCCAGTACTTC. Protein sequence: CASSLGASGYQETQYF.

In nucleotides, the CDR3 is TGTGCCAGCAGCCCCAAAGGGTCCTACGAGCAGTACTTC. It codes for CASSPKGSYEQYF. The chain links TRBV7-9 to TRBJ2-7; no firm D call. The germline gives CDR1 SEHNR, CDR2 FQNEAQ (reference sequence). Trimming left V 5 bases short and J 1 base short, with 9 bases between. This CDR3 comprises 13 residues.

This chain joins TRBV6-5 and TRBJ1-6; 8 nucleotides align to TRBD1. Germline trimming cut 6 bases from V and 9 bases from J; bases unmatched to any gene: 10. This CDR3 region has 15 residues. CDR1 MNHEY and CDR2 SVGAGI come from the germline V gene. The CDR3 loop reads CASSQYRDRFSPLHF. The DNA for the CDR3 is TGTGCCAGCAGCCAGTACCGGGACAGGTTTTCACCCCTCCACTTT.

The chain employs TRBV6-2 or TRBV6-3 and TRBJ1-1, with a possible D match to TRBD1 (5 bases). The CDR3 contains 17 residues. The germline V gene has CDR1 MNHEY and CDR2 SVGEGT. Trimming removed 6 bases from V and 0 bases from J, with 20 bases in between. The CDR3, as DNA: TGTGCCAGCAGCCCCAATCCGAAAGGGACTTTGAACACTGAAGCTTTCTTT. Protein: CASSPNPKGTLNTEAFF.